Presented here are 19 T cell receptor beta chains from one specimen sequenced in a study of blood T cell repertoires in COVID-19. Using immunoSEQ multiplex PCR, the repertoire was profiled, and TCRdb retains in-frame clones only, with some absent. This table has over 150,000 clones, over 75% appearing once. The sequencing input was PBMCs or T cells enriched from blood (not recorded which). These receptors came from a woman under 30 who had recovered from COVID-19.

This clone was recorded a few times. This CDR3 reads CAWTRLAGPYEQYF. CDR3 bases: TGTGCCTGGACGAGACTAGCGGGACCCTACGAGCAGTACTTC. The rearrangement joins TRBV30 to TRBJ2-7; 11 bases map to TRBD2. The CDR3 is 14 residues long. The V and J ends lost 4 bases and 2 bases, in that order; junction bases with no gene match: 4. Germline V gene data show CDR1 as GTSNPN and CDR2 as SVGIG (reference sequence).

The rearrangement uses TRBV7-2 and TRBJ1-6, with D possibly matching TRBD1 (6 bases). Trimming shortened V by 3 bases and J by 3 bases, and 12 bases separated the two germline ends. Germline values: CDR1 SGHTA, CDR2 FQGNSA. CDR3 size: 16 residues. The CDR3 DNA reads TGTGCCAGCAGCTTGGGGGCCGGTCTCTATAATTCACCCCTCCACTTT. Translating it yields CASSLGAGLYNSPLHF.

A single count supports this clone. The chain employs TRBV4-2 and TRBJ2-5, with a weak D call TRBD2 (5 bases). The CDR3 totals 13 residues. The germline gives CDR1 LGHNA, CDR2 YNFKEQ. Trimming left V 5 bases short and J 5 bases short, with 12 bases between. CDR3 DNA: TGTGCCAGCAGCGACACGCCGGGGGAGACCCAGTACTTC. It translates to CASSDTPGETQYF.

This chain connects TRBV4-3 to TRBJ2-1, with D possibly matching TRBD2 (7 bases). Trimming took 2 bases from V and 7 from J, leaving 21 bases between them. The CDR3 is 17 residues long. CDR1 is LGHNA and CDR2 is YSLEER in the germline V gene. CDR3 in amino acids: CASSQRFGGALGNEQFF. The CDR3 DNA sequence: TGCGCCAGCAGCCAACGATTTGGGGGGGCTTTAGGAAATGAGCAGTTCTTC.

V and J are TRBV7-9 and TRBJ1-3, with D hard to call. Germline loops: CDR1 SEHNR, CDR2 FQNEAQ (reference sequence). The CDR3 has 17 amino acids. Trimming shortened V by 5 bases and J by 0 bases, and 17 bases separated the two germline ends. The CDR3 spells CASSTLDPRNSGNTIYF. CDR3 sequence (DNA): TGTGCCAGCAGCACCCTAGACCCGAGAAACTCTGGAAACACCATATATTTT.

The chain carries TRBV28 and TRBJ1-2; weak D call: TRBD1 (6 bases). The V and J ends lost 3 bases and 4 bases respectively, with 12 bases between them. The CDR3 sequence is 14 residues long. Germline V lookup: CDR1 MDHEN, CDR2 SYDVKM. The DNA for the CDR3 is TGTGCCAGCAGTTTGGGGGCCAACCCCTATGGCTACACCTTC. Translating it yields CASSLGANPYGYTF.

The chain combines TRBV6-2 or TRBV6-3 with TRBJ2-3, with 9 bases fitting TRBD2. The CDR3 contains 15 residues. Germline V CDR1 and CDR2: MNHEY, SVGEGT. With 6 bases clipped from V and 8 bases from J, the junction kept 12 bases outside the gene matches. CDR3 sequence: CASSRSGGLDPTQYF. The CDR3 nucleotides read TGTGCCAGCAGCCGTAGCGGGGGCTTGGATCCTACGCAGTATTTT.

The chain has TRBV4-1 and TRBJ2-1; TRBD2 aligns across 11 bases. CDR1 is MGHRA, CDR2 YSYEKL, per germline. The CDR3 is 15 amino acids. The trim removed 4 bases at V and 8 bases at J, leaving 7 bases unmatched. The CDR3 region has the DNA TGCGCCAGCAGCCCCTTAGCGGGAGGGAGGGATGAGCAGTTCTTC. This encodes CASSPLAGGRDEQFF.

The V gene is TRBV6-5, the J gene TRBJ1-2, with D perhaps matching TRBD1 (5 bases). Trimming removed 8 bases at V and 6 bases at J, with 10 bases between. Germline-derived CDR1 and CDR2 are MNHEY and SVGAGI. The CDR3 is 11 residues long. This CDR3 reads CASSTGDGYTF. As DNA, the CDR3 is TGTGCCAGCTCTACGGGGGATGGCTACACCTTC.

This chain uses TRBV28 with TRBJ1-1, with D perhaps matching TRBD1 (5 bases). Looked up from germline, CDR1 is MDHEN and CDR2 is SYDVKM. Trimming removed 5 bases from V and 5 bases from J, with 18 bases in between. The CDR3 extends over 15 amino acids. CDR3 region: CASSTLGGSRTEAFF. The CDR3 DNA is TGTGCCAGCAGTACCCTCGGGGGTTCAAGGACTGAAGCTTTCTTT.

The V gene is TRBV18, the J gene TRBJ1-1; 8 nucleotides align to TRBD1. V shed 4 bases, J shed 5 bases, and the junction held 18 bases outside the gene matches. Germline V gene lookup returns CDR1 KGHSH and CDR2 LQKENI. The CDR3 is 18 residues long. CDR3: CASSLSSVPTGEGTEAFF. The DNA for the CDR3 is TGTGCCAGCTCACTCTCGTCCGTCCCGACAGGGGAAGGGACTGAAGCTTTCTTT.

The chain couples TRBV13 to TRBJ1-2, with D possibly TRBD1 on 6 matching bases. The CDR3 is made up of 13 amino acids. Deletions cut 5 bases from V and 7 bases from J, with 14 bases between. The germline V gene encodes CDR1 PRHDT and CDR2 FYEKMQ (reference sequence). This CDR3 reads CASSPTIRGGYTF. The CDR3 DNA is TGTGCCAGCAGCCCGACCATCAGGGGTGGCTACACCTTC.

This clone was counted between two and nine times. V gene TRBV18 combines with J gene TRBJ2-2; D possibly corresponds to TRBD2 (6 bases). The CDR3 totals 14 residues. Trimming shortened V by 4 bases and J by 6 bases, and 12 bases separated the two germline ends. Germline V lookup: CDR1 KGHSH, CDR2 LQKENI. CDR3 coding DNA: TGTGCCAGCTCACGAGAAACTAGCTCCGGGGAGCTGTTTTTT. This translates into CASSRETSSGELFF.

V gene TRBV9 combines with J gene TRBJ2-2; 8 bases map to TRBD2. Germline CDR1 SGDLS, CDR2 YYNGEE. This CDR3 is built from 15 residues. V shed 3 bases and J 5 bases; nucleotides not matched to a gene: 6. The CDR3 spells CASSAWTSSTGELFF. For the CDR3, the DNA is TGTGCCAGCAGCGCCTGGACTAGCTCGACCGGGGAGCTGTTTTTT.

The chain is built from TRBV6-6 and TRBJ1-2, with unresolved D. Germline lookup yields CDR1 MNHNY and CDR2 SVGAGI (reference sequence). The CDR3 extends over 16 amino acids. Between the trimmed V and J ends, which lost 1 base and 4 bases, there was a span of 16 bases. CDR3 region: CASSYLKNTVLYGYTF. The CDR3 nucleotides are TGTGCCAGCAGTTACTTAAAGAACACAGTACTCTATGGCTACACCTTC.

The V call is TRBV6-4, the J call TRBJ1-2; 8 bases map to TRBD1. The junction had 12 bases not matched to a gene; V was cut back by 3 bases and J by 6 bases. The CDR3 length is 16 residues. Germline CDR1 is MRHNA and CDR2 is SNTAGT. This CDR3 is CASSEFSGGAIHGYTF. CDR3 in DNA: TGTGCCAGCAGTGAGTTTTCAGGGGGCGCCATCCATGGCTACACCTTC.

The V call is TRBV10-2, the J call TRBJ2-1; 7 nucleotides line up with TRBD1. CDR1 and CDR2 (germline): WSHSY, SAAADI. Trimming cost V 6 bases and J 6 bases; bases outside gene matches: 8. The CDR3 has 14 amino acids. The CDR3 DNA follows: TGCGCCAGCAGCGATAGGACAGGCGTCAATGAGCAGTTCTTC. It encodes CASSDRTGVNEQFF.

J is TRBJ1-6 and V is TRBV21-1; the listed D gene, TRBD1, was not tested against the DNA. TRBV21-1 corresponds to a pseudogene. The CDR3 consists of 18 residues. CDR3 amino acids: CASSKVTPSGGANSPLHF. In nucleotides, the CDR3 is TGTGCCAGCAGCAAAGTCACACCATCAGGGGGCGCGAATTCACCCCTCCACTTT.

V is TRBV28 and J is TRBJ2-2; a weak D match, TRBD2 (6 bases). The CDR3 loop spans 14 amino acids. Between the trimmed V and J ends, which lost 8 bases and 3 bases, there was a span of 13 bases. The germline V gene encodes CDR1 MDHEN and CDR2 SYDVKM. The CDR3 loop reads CASVRPGDTGELFF. The CDR3 region has the DNA TGTGCCAGCGTTCGTCCGGGGGACACCGGGGAGCTGTTTTTT.